These 21 T cell receptor beta chains share one sample of origin, sequenced in a study of cytomegalovirus exposure and HLA in healthy donors. The PCR employed 60 Vbeta primers together with 13 Jbeta primers. Clones were sequenced by immunoSEQ multiplex PCR, and TCRdb holds only the in-frame ones, with some missing. The sample shows 66,000 or so clones, around 89% of them seen only once. Sequencing was performed on PBMCs. Receptors were obtained from a man between 25 and 39 years old in good health and CMV-seropositive.

The chain recombines TRBV11-2 with TRBJ2-1, with no clear D. Per germline, CDR1 SGHAT and CDR2 FQNNGV. The CDR3 runs to 14 residues. Trimming shortened V by 1 base and J by 8 bases, and 12 bases separated the two germline ends. Here the CDR3 reads CASSLGNSQDEQFF. The DNA of the CDR3 is TGTGCCAGCAGCTTAGGCAATTCCCAGGATGAGCAGTTCTTC.

V gene TRBV6-1 combines with J gene TRBJ2-3; 10 nucleotides line up with TRBD2. The CDR3 extends over 14 amino acids. Trimming took 9 bases from V and 6 from J; bases not matched to a gene: 9. Per the germline V gene, CDR1 is MNHNS and CDR2 is SASEGT. As DNA, the CDR3 is TGTGCCAGTCGTCTTAGCGGGAGGTTTGATACGCAGTATTTT. Its protein product is CASRLSGRFDTQYF.

In nucleotides, the CDR3 is TGTGCCAGCAGTTTCACAGGGACGGGCGCTGAAGCTTTCTTT. It yields the protein CASSFTGTGAEAFF. The chain employs TRBV6-6 and TRBJ1-1; TRBD1 might be the D (6 bases). The CDR3 is 14 amino acids. Germline V gives CDR1 MNHNY, CDR2 SVGAGI (reference sequence). Trimming shortened V by 4 bases and J by 6 bases, and 15 bases separated the two germline ends.

The V and J genes are TRBV6-5 and TRBJ1-2, with D maybe TRBD1 (5 bases). CDR1 is MNHEY and CDR2 is SVGAGI in the germline V gene. Trimming pared 0 bases from V and 8 bases from J, leaving 13 bases between. The CDR3 spans 14 residues. CDR3 amino acids: CASSYSQGPLGYTF. Written as DNA, the CDR3 is TGTGCCAGCAGTTACTCTCAGGGCCCCCTCGGCTACACCTTC.

The J gene is TRBJ2-1, the V gene TRBV10-3; 7 positions match TRBD2. The germline CDR1 and CDR2 sequences are ENHRY and SYGVKD. Losses at the gene ends were 4 bases for V and 6 bases for J; bases not matched to a gene: 9. This CDR3 spans 15 amino acids. For the CDR3, the DNA is TGTGCCATCAGTGTAACTAGCGAACCGGTCAATGAGCAGTTCTTC. Residues: CAISVTSEPVNEQFF.

This clone has just a few counts. V gene TRBV28 combines with J gene TRBJ1-5, with 10 bases lining up with TRBD1. The V segment lost 5 bases and the J segment 7 bases; nucleotides outside the gene matches: 11. Germline-derived CDR1 and CDR2 are MDHEN and SYDVKM. The CDR3 totals 16 residues. The CDR3: CASSRRGTGVWQPQHF. DNA for the CDR3: TGTGCCAGCAGTCGACGCGGGACAGGGGTTTGGCAGCCCCAGCATTTT.

The chain joins TRBV5-6 to TRBJ2-7; D possibly corresponds to TRBD2 (5 bases). Germline values: CDR1 SGHDT, CDR2 YYEEEE. The CDR3 loop spans 12 amino acids. Trimming shortened V by 3 bases and J by 2 bases, and 6 bases separated the two germline ends. CDR3: CASSSGAYEQYF. CDR3 in DNA: TGTGCCAGCAGCTCCGGGGCCTACGAGCAGTACTTC.

This chain connects TRBV28 to TRBJ2-7, with D possibly TRBD1 on 6 matching bases. Trimming pared 6 bases from V and 2 bases from J, leaving 17 bases between. The CDR3 totals 15 residues. Germline CDR1 MDHEN, CDR2 SYDVKM. The CDR3 nucleotides are TGTGCCAGCAGGCCAGGACAGCCAGGTACCTACGAGCAGTACTTC. Its translation: CASRPGQPGTYEQYF.

A remark on this clone: The same CDR3 is also encoded by other DNA sequences in this sample. The chain links TRBV4-2 to TRBJ2-1; TRBD2 matches at 7 bases. V shed 0 bases and J 3 bases; nucleotides not matched to a gene: 2. CDR1 and CDR2 (germline): LGHNA, YNFKEQ. This CDR3 is built from 15 residues. For the CDR3, the DNA is TGTGCCAGCAGCCAAGAGGGCGGGAGCTACAATGAGCAGTTCTTC. Its translation is CASSQEGGSYNEQFF.

The rearrangement uses TRBV30 and TRBJ2-7; TRBD1 might be the D (6 bases). V lost 1 base and J 7 bases, leaving 17 bases between the germline ends. Germline lookup yields CDR1 GTSNPN and CDR2 SVGIG (reference sequence). This CDR3 has 14 amino acids. The CDR3 is CAWSGSWGLGEQYF. The DNA of the CDR3 is TGTGCCTGGAGTGGGAGTTGGGGGCTGGGGGAGCAGTACTTC.

Note on this clone: A junction boundary mismatches the germline segment, possibly from a read error. The V call is TRBV11-3, the J call TRBJ2-1; TRBD2 is a possible D gene (5 bases). This CDR3 contains 17 residues. The germline V gene has CDR1 SGHNT and CDR2 YENEEA. The CDR3 coding sequence is TGTGCCGGCAGCCGCCGAAATCGTGGGAGAGGGCACAATGAGCAGTTCTTC. Its protein is CAGSRRNRGRGHNEQFF.

V gene TRBV9 combines with J gene TRBJ2-3; 7 bases are a match to TRBD1. The CDR3 consists of 16 residues. V lost 4 bases, J lost 6 bases, and 14 bases stayed unmatched. Germline V lookup: CDR1 SGDLS, CDR2 YYNGEE. The CDR3 DNA reads as TGTGCCAGCAGCAGATACCGGGACAGTACCGATGATACGCAGTATTTT. This translates into CASSRYRDSTDDTQYF.

The chain joins TRBV28 to TRBJ2-3; possible D gene TRBD2, 7 bases. Germline lookup yields CDR1 MDHEN and CDR2 SYDVKM. The V end lost 8 bases, the J end lost 5 bases, and 26 bases lay between the germline ends. The CDR3 has 17 amino acids. CDR3 residues: CASGNGGKQGDQDTQYF. DNA for the CDR3: TGTGCCAGCGGTAACGGGGGGAAACAGGGTGATCAAGATACGCAGTATTTT.

CDR3 in amino acids: CASSQEPGISTEAFF. CDR3 bases: TGCGCCAGCAGCCAAGAACCAGGAATCAGCACTGAAGCTTTCTTT. The chain uses TRBV4-1 and TRBJ1-1, with D uncertain. Germline V gives CDR1 MGHRA, CDR2 YSYEKL. Trimming left V 0 bases short and J 4 bases short, with 12 bases between. This CDR3 is 15 amino acids long.

The gene calls are TRBV9 and TRBJ1-3; the match to TRBD1 covers 7 bases. The CDR3 extends over 14 amino acids. CDR1 SGDLS and CDR2 YYNGEE come from the germline V gene. With 2 bases clipped from V and 6 bases from J, the junction kept 5 bases outside the gene matches. The CDR3 loop reads CASSVTGDLNTIYF. Written as DNA, the CDR3 is TGTGCCAGCAGCGTTACAGGGGACCTAAACACCATATATTTT.

The chain employs TRBV9 and TRBJ2-1, with 10 nucleotides matching TRBD2. CDR1 is SGDLS and CDR2 is YYNGEE in the germline V gene. The junction had 6 bases not matched to a gene; V was cut back by 1 base and J by 5 bases. The CDR3 consists of 16 residues. The CDR3 nucleotides are TGTGCCAGCAGCGTAAAAGGGACTAGCGTAAACAATGAGCAGTTCTTC. Amino acids: CASSVKGTSVNNEQFF.

The chain carries TRBV28 and TRBJ2-1; 10 nucleotides align to TRBD2. CDR1 MDHEN and CDR2 SYDVKM come from the germline V gene. This CDR3 is 15 amino acids long. The J segment lost 10 bases and the V segment lost 2 bases, leaving 8 bases of the junction unmatched. The CDR3 sequence: CASSLRASGSPEQFF. The CDR3 DNA reads TGTGCCAGCAGTTTACGGGCTAGCGGGAGCCCCGAGCAGTTCTTC.

J is TRBJ1-1 and V is TRBV4-1; weak D call: TRBD1 (6 bases). CDR1 is MGHRA and CDR2 is YSYEKL in the germline V gene. The CDR3 has 14 amino acids. V lost 5 bases to trimming and J lost 0 bases, with 10 bases between them. DNA for the CDR3: TGCGCCAGCAGCAGAGGGGGGGTGAACACTGAAGCTTTCTTT. It encodes CASSRGGVNTEAFF.

The chain has TRBV7-2 and TRBJ1-2; D is unresolved. CDR3 length: 14 residues. Trimming stripped 2 bases from V and 6 bases from J, with 13 bases between. Germline CDR1 is SGHTA and CDR2 is FQGNSA. CDR3 residues: CASSLSYGAHGYTF. DNA for the CDR3: TGTGCCAGCAGCTTAAGCTATGGAGCCCATGGCTACACCTTC.

This clone occurred a few times. CDR3 residues: CASSEERTDYEQYF. In nucleotides, the CDR3 is TGTGCCAGCAGTGAAGAAAGGACAGACTACGAGCAGTACTTC. The V gene is TRBV6-1, the J gene TRBJ2-7; the D gene is possibly TRBD1 (6 bases). The CDR3 is 14 residues long. The ends were cut back, 1 base at V and 3 bases at J, with 10 bases in the middle. CDR1 and CDR2 (germline): MNHNS, SASEGT.

This clone was recorded a few times. The chain uses TRBV29-1 and TRBJ1-5; 7 positions agree with TRBD1. Germline assignment: CDR1 SQVTM and CDR2 ANQGSEA. Unmatched junction bases numbered 4, after V lost 6 bases and J lost 5 bases. This CDR3 region has 12 residues. Here the CDR3 DNA reads TGCAGCGTCCGCAGGGGGGATCAGCCCCAGCATTTT. The encoded protein is CSVRRGDQPQHF.